This entry concerns a single T cell receptor (beta chain). Its antigen is unknown. The entry originates in a study of T cell responses to AZD1222 COVID-19 vaccine. Findings and caveats of the study: Just five to seven people given AZD1222 tested seropositive at baseline. The study reported that nearly half of spike-specific TCRs target unmutated variant regions.

Clones were read by immunoSEQ multiplex PCR, and TCRdb kept only the in-frame ones, dropping some. The repertoire consists of around 99,000 clones, with roughly 88% occurring once and the leading ten covering roughly 13%. The clonotype originates from an adult in good health. Sample: peripheral blood, taken on day 0 of MenACWY control vaccination.

In DNA, the CDR3 is TGCAGCGTCTACGACCAGAGGCGGGCCTACGAGCAGTACTTC. This encodes CSVYDQRRAYEQYF. J is TRBJ2-7 and V is TRBV29-1, with D tentatively TRBD2 (5 bases). In germline, CDR1 is SQVTM, CDR2 ANQGSEA. CDR3 length: 14 amino acids. Trimming removed 6 bases from V and 2 bases from J, with 17 bases in between.